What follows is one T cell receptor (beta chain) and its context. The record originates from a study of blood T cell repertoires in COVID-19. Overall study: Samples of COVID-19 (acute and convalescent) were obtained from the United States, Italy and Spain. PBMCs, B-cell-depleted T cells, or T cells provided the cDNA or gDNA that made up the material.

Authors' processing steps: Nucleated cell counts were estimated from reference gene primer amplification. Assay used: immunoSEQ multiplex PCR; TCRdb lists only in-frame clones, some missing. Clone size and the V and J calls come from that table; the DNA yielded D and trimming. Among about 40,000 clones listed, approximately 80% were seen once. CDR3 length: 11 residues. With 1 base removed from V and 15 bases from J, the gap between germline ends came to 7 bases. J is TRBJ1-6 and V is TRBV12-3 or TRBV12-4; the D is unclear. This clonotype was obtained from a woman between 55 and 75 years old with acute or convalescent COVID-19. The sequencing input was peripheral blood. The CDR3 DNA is TGTGCCAGCAGTTTAGGTCCGGTCCTCCACTTT. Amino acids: CASSLGPVLHF.